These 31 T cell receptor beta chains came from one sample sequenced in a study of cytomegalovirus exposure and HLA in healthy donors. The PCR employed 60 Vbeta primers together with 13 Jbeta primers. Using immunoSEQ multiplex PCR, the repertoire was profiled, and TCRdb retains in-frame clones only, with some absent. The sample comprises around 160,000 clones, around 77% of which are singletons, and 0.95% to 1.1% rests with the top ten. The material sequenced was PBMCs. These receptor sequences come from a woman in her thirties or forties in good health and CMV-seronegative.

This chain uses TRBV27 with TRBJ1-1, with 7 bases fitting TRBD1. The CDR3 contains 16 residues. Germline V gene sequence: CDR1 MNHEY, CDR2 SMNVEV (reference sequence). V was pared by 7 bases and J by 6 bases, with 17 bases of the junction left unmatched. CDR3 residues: CASIHWSAGGKAEAFF. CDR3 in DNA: TGTGCCAGCATCCACTGGTCAGCAGGGGGAAAGGCTGAAGCTTTCTTT.

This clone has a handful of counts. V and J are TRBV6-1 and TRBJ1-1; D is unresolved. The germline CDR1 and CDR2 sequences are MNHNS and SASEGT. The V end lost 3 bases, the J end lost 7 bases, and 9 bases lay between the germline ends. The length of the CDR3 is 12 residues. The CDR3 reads CASSEWQNEAFF. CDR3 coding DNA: TGTGCCAGCAGTGAGTGGCAGAATGAAGCTTTCTTT.

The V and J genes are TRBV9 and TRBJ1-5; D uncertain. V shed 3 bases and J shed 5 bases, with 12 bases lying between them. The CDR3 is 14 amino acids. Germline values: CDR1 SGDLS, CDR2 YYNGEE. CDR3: CASSGAINDQPQHF. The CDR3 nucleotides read TGTGCCAGCAGCGGCGCCATCAATGATCAGCCCCAGCATTTT. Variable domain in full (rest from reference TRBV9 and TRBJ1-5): DSGVTQTPKHLITATGQRVTLRCSPRSGDLSVYWYQQSLDQGLQFLIQYYNGEERAKGNILERFSAQQFPDLHSELNLSSLELGDSALYFCASSGAINDQPQHFGDGTRLSIL.

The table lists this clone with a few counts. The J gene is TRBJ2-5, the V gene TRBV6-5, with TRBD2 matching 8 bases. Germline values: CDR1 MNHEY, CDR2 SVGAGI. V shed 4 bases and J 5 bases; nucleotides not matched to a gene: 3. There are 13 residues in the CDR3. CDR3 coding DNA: TGTGCCAGCAGTTTTAGCGGGATGGAGACCCAGTACTTC. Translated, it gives CASSFSGMETQYF.

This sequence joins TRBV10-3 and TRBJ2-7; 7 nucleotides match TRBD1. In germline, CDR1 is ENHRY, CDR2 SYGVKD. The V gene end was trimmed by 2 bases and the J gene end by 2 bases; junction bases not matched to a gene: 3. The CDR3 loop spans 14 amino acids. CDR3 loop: CAISEGQVPYEQYF. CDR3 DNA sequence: TGTGCCATCAGTGAGGGACAGGTCCCCTACGAGCAGTACTTC.

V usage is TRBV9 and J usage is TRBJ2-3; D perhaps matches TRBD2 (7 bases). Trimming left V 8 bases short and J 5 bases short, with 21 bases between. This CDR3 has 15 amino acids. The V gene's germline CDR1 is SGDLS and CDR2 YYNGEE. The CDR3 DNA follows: TGTGCCAGTGGGAGGGGGAGACCCGGGGAAGATACGCAGTATTTT. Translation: CASGRGRPGEDTQYF. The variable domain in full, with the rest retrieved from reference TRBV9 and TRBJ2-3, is DSGVTQTPKHLITATGQRVTLRCSPRSGDLSVYWYQQSLDQGLQFLIQYYNGEERAKGNILERFSAQQFPDLHSELNLSSLELGDSALYFCASGRGRPGEDTQYFGPGTRLTVL.

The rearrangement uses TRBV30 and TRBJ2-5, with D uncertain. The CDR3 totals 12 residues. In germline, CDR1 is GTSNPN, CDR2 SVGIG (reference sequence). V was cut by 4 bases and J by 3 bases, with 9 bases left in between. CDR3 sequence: CAWNLREETQYF. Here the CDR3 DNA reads TGTGCCTGGAACCTGAGAGAAGAGACCCAGTACTTC.

CDR3 DNA sequence: TGCGCCAGCAGCTTTGAGGGAGGGCCCAGGGAGACCCAGTACTTC. It specifies CASSFEGGPRETQYF. The J gene is TRBJ2-5, the V gene TRBV5-1; 7 positions match TRBD2. The junction had 9 bases not matched to a gene; V was cut back by 2 bases and J by 5 bases. The CDR3 is made up of 15 amino acids. Germline assignment: CDR1 SGHRS and CDR2 YFSETQ.

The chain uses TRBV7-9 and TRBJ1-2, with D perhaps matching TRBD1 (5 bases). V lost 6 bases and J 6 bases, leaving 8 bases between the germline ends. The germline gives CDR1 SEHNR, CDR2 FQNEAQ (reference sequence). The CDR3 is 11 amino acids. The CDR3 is CASSTGDGYTF. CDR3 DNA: TGTGCCAGCAGTACGGGGGATGGCTACACCTTC.

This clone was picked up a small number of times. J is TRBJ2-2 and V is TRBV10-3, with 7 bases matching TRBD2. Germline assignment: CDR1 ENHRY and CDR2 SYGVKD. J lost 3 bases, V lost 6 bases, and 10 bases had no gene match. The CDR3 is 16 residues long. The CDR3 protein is CAISSAAGRDTGELFF. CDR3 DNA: TGTGCCATCAGCTCCGCAGCGGGAAGGGACACCGGGGAGCTGTTTTTT.

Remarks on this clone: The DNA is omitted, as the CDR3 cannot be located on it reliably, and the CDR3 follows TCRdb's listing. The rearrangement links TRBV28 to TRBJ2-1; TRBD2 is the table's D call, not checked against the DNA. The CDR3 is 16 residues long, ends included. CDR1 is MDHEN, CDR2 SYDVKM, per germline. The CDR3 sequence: CASSSSTAGSYNEQFF.

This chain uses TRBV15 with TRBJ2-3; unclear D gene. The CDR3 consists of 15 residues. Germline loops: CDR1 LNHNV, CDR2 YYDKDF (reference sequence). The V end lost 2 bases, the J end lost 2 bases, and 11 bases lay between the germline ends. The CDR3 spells CATSRPVLDTDTQYF. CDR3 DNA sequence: TGTGCCACCAGCAGACCGGTCCTTGACACAGATACGCAGTATTTT.

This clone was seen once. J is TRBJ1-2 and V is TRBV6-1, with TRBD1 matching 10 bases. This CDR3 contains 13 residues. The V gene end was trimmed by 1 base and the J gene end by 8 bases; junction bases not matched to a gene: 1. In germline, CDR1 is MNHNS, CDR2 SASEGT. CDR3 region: CASSEGTGGGYTF. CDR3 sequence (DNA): TGTGCCAGCAGTGAAGGGACAGGGGGAGGCTACACCTTC.

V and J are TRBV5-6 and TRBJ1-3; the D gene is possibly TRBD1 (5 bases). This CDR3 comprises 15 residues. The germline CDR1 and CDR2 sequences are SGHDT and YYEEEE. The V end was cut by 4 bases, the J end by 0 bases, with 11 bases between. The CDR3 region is CASSQGFLSGNTIYF. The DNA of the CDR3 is TGTGCCAGCAGCCAGGGTTTTCTCTCTGGAAACACCATATATTTT. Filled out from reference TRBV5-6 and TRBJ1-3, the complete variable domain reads DAGVTQSPTHLIKTRGQQVTLRCSPKSGHDTVSWYQQALGQGPQFIFQYYEEEERQRGNFPDRFSGHQFPNYSSELNVNALLLGDSALYLCASSQGFLSGNTIYFGEGSWLTVV.

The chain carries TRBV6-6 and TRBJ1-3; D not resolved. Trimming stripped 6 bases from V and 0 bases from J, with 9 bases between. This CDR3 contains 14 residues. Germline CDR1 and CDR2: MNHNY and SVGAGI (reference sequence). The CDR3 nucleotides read TGTGCCAGCAGCCTAGTGAGCTCTGGAAACACCATATATTTT. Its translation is CASSLVSSGNTIYF.

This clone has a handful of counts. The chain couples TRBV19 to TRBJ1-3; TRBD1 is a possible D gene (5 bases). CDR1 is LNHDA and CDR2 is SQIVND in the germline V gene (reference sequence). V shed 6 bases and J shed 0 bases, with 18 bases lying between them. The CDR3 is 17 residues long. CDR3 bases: TGTGCCAGTAGAAACACCCGGGACGGGGGCTCTGGAAACACCATATATTTT. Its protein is CASRNTRDGGSGNTIYF.

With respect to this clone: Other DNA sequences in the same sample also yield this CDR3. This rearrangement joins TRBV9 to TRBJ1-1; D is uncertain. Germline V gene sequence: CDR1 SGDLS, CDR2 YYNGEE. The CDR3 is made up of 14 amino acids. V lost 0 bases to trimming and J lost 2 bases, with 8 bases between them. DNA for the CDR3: TGTGCCAGCAGCGTAGGAGGCAGTAACACTGAAGCTTTCTTT. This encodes CASSVGGSNTEAFF.

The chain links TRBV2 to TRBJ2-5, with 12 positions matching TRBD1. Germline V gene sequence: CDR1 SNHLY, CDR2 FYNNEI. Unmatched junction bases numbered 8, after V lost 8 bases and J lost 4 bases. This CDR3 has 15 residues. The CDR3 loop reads CASQGTGGSGETQYF. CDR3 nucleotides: TGTGCCAGCCAAGGGACAGGGGGCTCGGGAGAGACCCAGTACTTC.

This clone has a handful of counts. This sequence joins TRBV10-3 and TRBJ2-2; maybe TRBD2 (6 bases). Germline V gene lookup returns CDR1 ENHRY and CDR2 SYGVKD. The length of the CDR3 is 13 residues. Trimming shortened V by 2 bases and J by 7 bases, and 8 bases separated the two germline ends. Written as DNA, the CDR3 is TGTGCCATCAGTGAGATCGGGGGCGGGGAGCTGTTTTTT. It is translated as CAISEIGGGELFF.

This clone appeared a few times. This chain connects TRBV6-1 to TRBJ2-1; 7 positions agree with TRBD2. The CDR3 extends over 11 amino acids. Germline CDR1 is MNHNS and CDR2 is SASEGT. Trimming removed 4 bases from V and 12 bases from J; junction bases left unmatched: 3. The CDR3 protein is CASSASGGQFF. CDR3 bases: TGTGCCAGCAGTGCATCGGGAGGGCAGTTCTTC.

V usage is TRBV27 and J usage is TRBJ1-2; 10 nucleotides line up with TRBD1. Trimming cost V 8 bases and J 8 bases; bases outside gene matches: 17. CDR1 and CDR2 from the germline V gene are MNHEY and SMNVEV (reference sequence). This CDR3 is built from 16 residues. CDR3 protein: CASGKFRDRGREGYTF. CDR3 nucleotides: TGTGCCAGCGGGAAATTCCGGGACAGGGGAAGAGAGGGCTACACCTTC.

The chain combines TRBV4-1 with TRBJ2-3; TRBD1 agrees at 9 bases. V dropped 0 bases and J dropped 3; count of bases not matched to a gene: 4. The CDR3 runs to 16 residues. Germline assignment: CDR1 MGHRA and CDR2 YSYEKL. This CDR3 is CASSQERQGGTDTQYF. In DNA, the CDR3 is TGCGCCAGCAGCCAAGAACGACAGGGGGGGACAGATACGCAGTATTTT.

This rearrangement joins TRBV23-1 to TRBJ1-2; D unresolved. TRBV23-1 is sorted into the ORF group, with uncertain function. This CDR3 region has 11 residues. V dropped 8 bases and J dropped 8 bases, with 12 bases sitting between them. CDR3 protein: CASHQLQGYTF. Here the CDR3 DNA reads TGCGCCAGCCACCAACTCCAAGGCTACACCTTC.

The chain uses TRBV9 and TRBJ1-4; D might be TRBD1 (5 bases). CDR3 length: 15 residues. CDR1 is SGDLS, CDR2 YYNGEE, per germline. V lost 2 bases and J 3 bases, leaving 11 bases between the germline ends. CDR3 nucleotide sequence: TGTGCCAGCAGCGTGGGGGGAGGAGCTAATGAAAAACTGTTTTTT. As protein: CASSVGGGANEKLFF.

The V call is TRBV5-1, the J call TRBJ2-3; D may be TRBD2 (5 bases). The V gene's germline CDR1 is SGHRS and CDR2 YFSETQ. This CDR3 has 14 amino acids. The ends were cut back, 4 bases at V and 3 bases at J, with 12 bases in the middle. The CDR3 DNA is TGCGCCAGCAGCCTGAGCGGAGAAACAGATACGCAGTATTTT. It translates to CASSLSGETDTQYF.

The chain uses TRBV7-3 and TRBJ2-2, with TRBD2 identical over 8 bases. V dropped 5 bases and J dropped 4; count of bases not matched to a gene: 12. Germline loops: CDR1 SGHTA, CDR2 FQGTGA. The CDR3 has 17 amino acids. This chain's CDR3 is CASSPRSREVPTGELFF. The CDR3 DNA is TGTGCCAGCAGCCCCAGATCGCGGGAGGTACCCACCGGGGAGCTGTTTTTT.

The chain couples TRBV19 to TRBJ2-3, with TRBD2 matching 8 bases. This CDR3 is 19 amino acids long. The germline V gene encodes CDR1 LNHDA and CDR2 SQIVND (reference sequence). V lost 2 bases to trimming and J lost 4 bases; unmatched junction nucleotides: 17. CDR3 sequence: CASSIQGPQTSDLPDTQYF. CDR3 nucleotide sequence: TGTGCCAGTAGTATACAGGGGCCTCAGACTAGCGATCTGCCAGATACGCAGTATTTT.

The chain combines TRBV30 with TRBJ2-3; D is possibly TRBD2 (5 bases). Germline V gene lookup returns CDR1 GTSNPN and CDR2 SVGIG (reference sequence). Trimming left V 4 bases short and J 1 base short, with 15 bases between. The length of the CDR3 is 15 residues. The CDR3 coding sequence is TGTGCCTGGATCGATCGGGGTGGTCGCACAGATACGCAGTATTTT. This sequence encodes CAWIDRGGRTDTQYF.

The CDR3 nucleotides read TGTGCCAGCAGCTTAAACGCGGGATGGAATGAGCAGTTCTTC. It codes for CASSLNAGWNEQFF. The rearrangement uses TRBV7-2 and TRBJ2-1; D is perhaps TRBD2 (6 bases). The length of the CDR3 is 14 residues. Germline CDR1 reads SGHTA; CDR2 reads FQGNSA. With 2 bases removed from V and 7 bases from J, the gap between germline ends came to 12 bases.

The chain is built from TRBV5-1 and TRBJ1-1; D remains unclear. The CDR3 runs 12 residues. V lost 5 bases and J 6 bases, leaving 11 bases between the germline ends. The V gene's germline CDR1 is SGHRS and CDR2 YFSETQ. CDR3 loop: CASSLEGPEAFF. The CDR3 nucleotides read TGCGCCAGCAGTCTGGAGGGTCCTGAAGCTTTCTTT. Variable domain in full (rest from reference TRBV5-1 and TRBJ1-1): KAGVTQTPRYLIKTRGQQVTLSCSPISGHRSVSWYQQTPGQGLQFLFEYFSETQRNKGNFPGRFSGRQFSNSRSEMNVSTLELGDSALYLCASSLEGPEAFFGQGTRLTVV.

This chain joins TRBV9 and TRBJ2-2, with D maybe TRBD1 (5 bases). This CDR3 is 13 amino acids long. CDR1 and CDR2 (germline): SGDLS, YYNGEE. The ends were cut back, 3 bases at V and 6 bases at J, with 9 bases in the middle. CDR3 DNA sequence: TGTGCCAGCAGCGGAGACAGTCCCGGGGAGCTGTTTTTT. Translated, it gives CASSGDSPGELFF.